This paragraph reports one T cell receptor (beta chain). It was with 60 Vbeta and 13 Jbeta primers that the PCR ran. Only in-frame clones appear in the TCRdb table, and some are missing; sequencing was by immunoSEQ multiplex PCR. The data contain approximately 300,000 clones, 80% of them singletons. Germline CDR1 reads SGHRS; CDR2 reads YFSETQ. The CDR3 loop spans 15 amino acids. Unmatched junction bases numbered 11, after V lost 4 bases and J lost 4 bases. This entry comes from a study of cytomegalovirus exposure and HLA in healthy donors. The sequence was obtained from a girl aged 2 to 9 in good health and CMV-seronegative. V gene TRBV5-1 combines with J gene TRBJ2-7; 7 bases are a match to TRBD1. The sequenced sample consisted of PBMCs. The CDR3 nucleotides read TGCGCCAGCAGCCGAGGAGCCAGGGGGATATACGAGCAGTACTTC. This sequence encodes CASSRGARGIYEQYF.